The 3 T cell receptor beta chains listed next were all sequenced from one sample in a study of OX40 agonist ivuxolimab in advanced cancers. Repertoires were generated with immunoSEQ multiplex PCR, while TCRdb's copy carries only in-frame clones and drops some. The sample shows 55,000 to 65,000 clones, around 84% of them seen only once. The sequences come from CD4+ or CD8+ T cells sorted from blood, collected in a trial of the OX40 agonist ivuxolimab. The origin of the receptors is an adult with an advanced solid tumor such as melanoma, head and neck, liver or kidney cancer.

This clone was seen a handful of times. The rearrangement joins TRBV15 to TRBJ1-2; D is undetermined. The CDR3 consists of 15 residues. The germline gives CDR1 LNHNV, CDR2 YYDKDF (reference sequence). The V gene lost 2 bases and the J gene lost 1 base, with 11 bases spanning the gap. CDR3 protein: CATSRSYSINYGYTF. CDR3 bases: TGTGCCACCAGCAGAAGTTACAGCATTAACTATGGCTACACCTTC.

In its sample, this clone was seen once. V gene TRBV7-9 combines with J gene TRBJ2-2; D not resolved. The V gene's germline CDR1 is SEHNR and CDR2 FQNEAQ (reference sequence). V lost 2 bases to trimming and J lost 6 bases, with 10 bases between them. The CDR3 covers 14 residues. The CDR3 DNA is TGTGCCAGCAGCTTAACGAGGCTCCCCGGGGAGCTGTTTTTT. It is translated as CASSLTRLPGELFF.

This chain joins TRBV7-8 and TRBJ2-7; D is perhaps TRBD1 (6 bases). The length of the CDR3 is 13 residues. CDR1 is SGHVS and CDR2 is FQNEAQ in the germline V gene. With 4 bases removed from V and 7 bases from J, the gap between germline ends came to 14 bases. In DNA, the CDR3 is TGTGCCAGCAGCTCCCGTGGACAGATAGAGCAGTACTTC. Its translation is CASSSRGQIEQYF.